The 16 T cell receptor beta chains in this list originate from one sample, sequenced in a study of molecular identifiers for immune sequencing clone quantification. MiXCR, run by TCRdb on the PCR reads, gives a single entry per CDR3 protein. In the table there are hundreds of thousands of distinct CDR3 sequences, about 25% of which are singletons. Sequenced sample: naive CD8+ T cells from blood, with Jurkat cell RNA spiked in. Subset here: FACS-sorted CD8+CD4-CCR7+CD45RA+ naive T cells. The receptors were sampled from a human donor in good health. Some libraries in this study had Jurkat cell RNA spiked in.

J is TRBJ2-2 and V is TRBV20-1; TRBD2 matches at 7 bases. The germline CDR1 and CDR2 sequences are DFQATT and SNEGSKA (reference sequence). This CDR3 is 14 amino acids long. After removal of 6 bases from V and 6 bases from J, the junction contained 10 bases not matched to a gene. CDR3 sequence (DNA): TGCAGTGCGCGAGCGGGATTCGGGTCCGGGGAGCTGTTTTTT. Protein product: CSARAGFGSGELFF.

This chain connects TRBV7-2 to TRBJ2-2; TRBD2 matches 7 bases. From germline, CDR1 is SGHTA and CDR2 FQGNSA. The junction had 21 bases not matched to a gene; V was cut back by 1 base and J by 7 bases. The CDR3 contains 20 residues. DNA for the CDR3: TGTGCCAGCAGCTTAGGAGCCCCTAGACTGAGCGGGGAGGCAGGCGGGGAGCTGTTTTTT. Protein sequence: CASSLGAPRLSGEAGGELFF.

A single count supports this clonotype. Since no conserved phenylalanine or tryptophan closes the CDR3, a read error is the likely cause. The chain employs TRBV5-5 and TRBJ2-5; 8 nucleotides align to TRBD2. The CDR3 consists of 16 residues. V trimming: 1 base; J trimming: 5 bases; junction bases outside the gene matches: 10. The germline CDR1 and CDR2 sequences are SGHKS and YYEKEE (reference sequence). CDR3 protein: CASSLPQAGERETQYS. In DNA form, the CDR3 reads TGTGCCAGCAGCTTGCCTCAAGCGGGAGAGAGGGAGACCCAGTACTCC.

The V call is TRBV4-3, the J call TRBJ2-3; the match to TRBD2 covers 13 bases. The V and J ends lost 0 bases and 6 bases, in that order; junction bases with no gene match: 12. The CDR3 is 19 amino acids. Germline V CDR1 and CDR2: LGHNA, YSLEER. CDR3 nucleotides: TGCGCCAGCAGCCAAGAACTGTTACGGACTAGCGGGAGTGGGGATACGCAGTATTTT. As protein: CASSQELLRTSGSGDTQYF.

This clonotype has only a few counts. The V and J genes are TRBV5-1 and TRBJ1-6; 8 nucleotides match TRBD1. This CDR3 is built from 15 residues. The J segment lost 6 bases and the V segment lost 1 base, leaving 3 bases of the junction unmatched. Germline loops: CDR1 SGHRS, CDR2 YFSETQ. CDR3 in amino acids: CASSLFGQGNSPLHF. The CDR3 coding sequence is TGCGCCAGCAGCTTGTTCGGACAGGGTAATTCACCCCTCCACTTT.

Concerning this clonotype: This may be a read error: a much more frequent sequence differs by one nucleotide. This sequence joins TRBV20-1 and TRBJ2-7, with 7 bases lining up with TRBD1. Germline CDR1 DFQATT, CDR2 SNEGSKA (reference sequence). The CDR3 covers 13 residues. The CDR3 is CSARRQGDYEQHF. The CDR3 region has the DNA TGCAGTGCTAGAAGACAGGGAGACTACGAGCAGCACTTC.

Concerning this clonotype itself: A read error may be the cause here, since a much bigger clone is one base away. A read error is likely, as this CDR3 ends without the conserved phenylalanine or tryptophan. The gene calls are TRBV4-3 and TRBJ2-7, with 10 bases aligning to TRBD1. Germline values: CDR1 LGHNA, CDR2 YSLEER. With V trimmed by 5 bases and J by 4 bases, 14 bases remained unmatched. The CDR3 has 17 amino acids. This CDR3 is CASSWEVADRGFYEQYS. The CDR3, as DNA: TGCGCCAGCAGCTGGGAGGTAGCGGACAGGGGGTTTTACGAGCAGTACTCC.

This clonotype was counted between two and nine times. The chain has TRBV27 and TRBJ2-2, with 7 nucleotides matching TRBD2. J gave up 5 bases and V 3 bases, and 3 bases lay outside the gene matches. This CDR3 is built from 14 residues. CDR1 is MNHEY and CDR2 is SMNVEV in the germline V gene (reference sequence). The CDR3 DNA reads as TGTGCCAGCAGTTTGGGACTATTAACCGGGGAGCTGTTTTTT. As protein: CASSLGLLTGELFF.

This clonotype was observed at least ten times. The chain employs TRBV12-3 or TRBV12-4 and TRBJ1-1; a possible D gene is TRBD1 (5 bases). This CDR3 spans 14 amino acids. Trimming took off 5 bases at V and 4 bases at J, with 14 bases between the two ends. This CDR3 is CASSPVWGGTEAFF. As DNA, the CDR3 is TGTGCCAGCAGTCCCGTGTGGGGGGGCACTGAAGCTTTCTTT.

On this clonotype: A much bigger clone sits one base away, suggesting this may be a read error. This rearrangement joins TRBV7-9 to TRBJ2-4, with D perhaps given as TRBD1 or TRBD2 (6 bases each). CDR3 length equals 17 residues. Germline V gene data show CDR1 as SEHNR and CDR2 as FQNEAQ (reference sequence). The CDR3 nucleotides are TGTACCAGCAGCTACGACACAGCGACAGGAGGGTTGAACATTCAGTACTTC. Protein: CTSSYDTATGGLNIQYF.

V gene TRBV10-3 combines with J gene TRBJ2-7, with D maybe TRBD1 (5 bases). CDR3 size: 17 residues. V dropped 0 bases and J dropped 0 bases, with 15 bases sitting between them. Germline V lookup: CDR1 ENHRY, CDR2 SYGVKD. The CDR3 region is CAISESTSTGLSYEQYF. In nucleotides, the CDR3 is TGTGCCATCAGTGAGTCGACTTCAACAGGTCTCTCCTACGAGCAGTACTTC.

As to this clonotype: The junction differs from germline at one of its ends, possibly a read error. J is TRBJ2-7 and V is TRBV9, with D unresolved. CDR1 is SGDLS and CDR2 is YYNGEE in the germline V gene. The CDR3 length is 13 residues. As DNA, the CDR3 is TGTGCCAGCAGCGTAAGGCAGTCCTACGCGCAGTACTTC. Translation: CASSVRQSYAQYF.

Notes on this clonotype: The CDR3 does not end in the conserved phenylalanine or tryptophan, so this is likely a read error. CDR3: CASKGYSNQPQHL. The CDR3 coding sequence is TGTGCCAGTAAAGGGTATAGCAATCAGCCCCAGCATCTT. This chain links TRBV19 with TRBJ1-5; D unclear. Germline-derived CDR1 and CDR2 are LNHDA and SQIVND (reference sequence). The CDR3 has 13 amino acids. V was trimmed by 7 bases and J by 0 bases, leaving 7 bases between them.

Comment on this clonotype: A read error may explain this, as a much larger clone is one base away. The chain employs TRBV20-1 and TRBJ2-7; D remains unclear. The CDR3 runs 15 residues. V dropped 1 base and J dropped 3 bases, with 16 bases sitting between them. Germline assignment: CDR1 DFQATT and CDR2 SNEGSKA (reference sequence). The CDR3 sequence is CSARAATGDLYEQYF. The CDR3 DNA sequence: TGCAGTGCTAGAGCCGCGACTGGCGACCTCTACGAGCAGTACTTC.

In its sample, this clonotype was seen many times. This sequence joins TRBV29-1 and TRBJ1-4; 9 bases are shared with TRBD1. CDR1 SQVTM and CDR2 ANQGSEA come from the germline V gene. J gave up 7 bases and V 5 bases, and 8 bases lay outside the gene matches. This CDR3 region has 14 residues. CDR3 sequence (DNA): TGCAGCGTTCACGAACAGGGGGCTGGTGAAAAACTGTTTTTT. Its protein is CSVHEQGAGEKLFF.

This clonotype has a count of ten or more. The CDR3: CASSSSGTGANVLTF. CDR3 nucleotide sequence: TGTGCCAGCAGCTCATCAGGGACTGGGGCCAACGTCCTGACTTTC. The chain carries TRBV9 and TRBJ2-6; D perhaps matches TRBD1 (5 bases). This CDR3 has 15 amino acids. Germline CDR1 reads SGDLS; CDR2 reads YYNGEE. The V end was cut by 4 bases, the J end by 2 bases, with 10 bases between. The variable domain in full, completed from reference TRBV9 and TRBJ2-6, reads DSGVTQTPKHLITATGQRVTLRCSPRSGDLSVYWYQQSLDQGLQFLIQYYNGEERAKGNILERFSAQQFPDLHSELNLSSLELGDSALYFCASSSSGTGANVLTFGAGSRLTVL.